Each of the 9 T cell receptor beta chains below was sequenced from the same sample in a study of identifying expanded T cells in peripheral blood. The assay was immunoSEQ multiplex PCR, and TCRdb's table has in-frame clones only and misses some. The sample has about 82,000 clones; roughly 90% are singletons. The material sequenced was blood. The receptors derive from a person aged 18 to 70 in good health.

This clone was picked up one time. The rearrangement links TRBV12-5 to TRBJ1-2; D is perhaps TRBD1 (5 bases). Looked up from germline, CDR1 is LGHNT and CDR2 is FRNRAP. Between the trimmed V and J ends, which lost 9 bases and 3 bases, there was a span of 23 bases. The CDR3 totals 16 residues. The CDR3 bases are TGTGCTAGGGAAGCTCGGCGGGACGAGGGGCACTATGGCTACACCTTC. It yields the protein CAREARRDEGHYGYTF.

The chain recombines TRBV11-2 with TRBJ2-1, with a possible D match to TRBD1 (6 bases). Germline V gene data show CDR1 as SGHAT and CDR2 as FQNNGV. V was pared by 3 bases and J by 1 base, with 10 bases between. The CDR3 sequence is 15 residues long. The CDR3 region has the DNA TGTGCCAGCAGCTTTGTCAGGGGTTCCTACAATGAGCAGTTCTTC. This sequence encodes CASSFVRGSYNEQFF.

This chain joins TRBV9 and TRBJ2-7, with 8 bases identical to TRBD1. V was pared by 0 bases and J by 0 bases, with 8 bases of the junction left unmatched. Per the germline V gene, CDR1 is SGDLS and CDR2 is YYNGEE. There are 17 residues in the CDR3. The CDR3 sequence: CASSVGQGPVGSYEQYF. As DNA, the CDR3 is TGTGCCAGCAGCGTAGGACAGGGGCCCGTCGGCTCCTACGAGCAGTACTTC.

The V and J genes are TRBV9 and TRBJ2-3; tentative D call: TRBD2 (6 bases). The V and J ends lost 5 bases and 0 bases respectively, with 10 bases between them. Germline V gives CDR1 SGDLS, CDR2 YYNGEE. The CDR3 length is 14 residues. CDR3 nucleotides: TGTGCCAGCAGTTCCGGGAGAAGCACAGATACGCAGTATTTT. Its protein product is CASSSGRSTDTQYF. The entire variable domain, with the rest obtained from reference TRBV9 and TRBJ2-3, is as follows: DSGVTQTPKHLITATGQRVTLRCSPRSGDLSVYWYQQSLDQGLQFLIQYYNGEERAKGNILERFSAQQFPDLHSELNLSSLELGDSALYFCASSSGRSTDTQYFGPGTRLTVL.

The genes are TRBV18 and TRBJ1-5; D is unresolved. CDR1 is KGHSH, CDR2 LQKENI, per germline. V was pared by 3 bases and J by 4 bases, with 10 bases between. This CDR3 spans 14 amino acids. CDR3: CASSPLAENQPQHF. CDR3 nucleotides: TGTGCCAGCTCACCGTTGGCAGAGAATCAGCCCCAGCATTTT.

This chain links TRBV5-1 with TRBJ2-1, with 9 nucleotides matching TRBD1. The V gene end was trimmed by 1 base and the J gene end by 9 bases; junction bases not matched to a gene: 11. Germline assignment: CDR1 SGHRS and CDR2 YFSETQ. The CDR3 runs 16 residues. The CDR3 protein is CASSLSGTGNLGEQFF. The CDR3 DNA is TGCGCCAGCAGCTTGTCCGGGACAGGGAATTTGGGTGAGCAGTTCTTC.

This chain connects TRBV5-4 to TRBJ1-1; the D gene is possibly TRBD1 (5 bases). The CDR3 has 14 residues. The V and J ends lost 3 bases and 11 bases respectively, with 20 bases between them. CDR1 and CDR2 from the germline V gene are SGHNT and YYREEE (reference sequence). The CDR3 loop reads CASSSSGTAPAAFF. The CDR3 DNA reads TGTGCCAGCAGCTCATCCGGGACCGCACCAGCCGCTTTCTTT.

The rearrangement joins TRBV5-4 to TRBJ2-3; no reliable D call. The CDR3 contains 13 residues. Trimming cost V 0 bases and J 3 bases, with 5 bases left between them. The V gene's germline CDR1 is SGHNT and CDR2 YYREEE (reference sequence). The CDR3 here is CASSLGTTDTQYF. CDR3 DNA sequence: TGTGCCAGCAGCTTGGGCACGACAGATACGCAGTATTTT.

The chain employs TRBV7-6 and TRBJ1-1, with 9 bases lining up with TRBD1. CDR3 length: 15 amino acids. Looked up from germline, CDR1 is SGHVS and CDR2 is FNYEAQ. Unmatched junction bases numbered 8, after V lost 5 bases and J lost 4 bases. In DNA, the CDR3 is TGTGCCAGCAGCCTAACGGGACAGGGTATCACTGAAGCTTTCTTT. Protein: CASSLTGQGITEAFF.